This T cell receptor beta chain stems from a study of blood T cell repertoires in COVID-19. Overall study context: The analysed material was cDNA or gDNA that came from T cells, B-cell-depleted T cells, or PBMCs.

Original processing notes: Counts of nucleated cells, estimated from reference gene primer amplification, were obtained. TCRdb keeps only in-frame clones here, not all; method: immunoSEQ multiplex PCR. The D gene and trimming were derived from the DNA, and the V and J assignments and clone size from that table. This table has roughly 130,000 clones, around 80% appearing once. V dropped 3 bases and J dropped 7 bases, with 15 bases sitting between them. Germline V gives CDR1 LNHNV, CDR2 YYDKDF (reference sequence). This CDR3 is built from 14 residues. The chain joins TRBV15 to TRBJ2-5; D call uncertain. Material for sequencing was peripheral blood. The TCR was taken from an elderly man with acute or convalescent COVID-19. The CDR3 is CATSRTLPPGTQYF. The CDR3 DNA sequence: TGTGCCACCAGCAGGACCCTACCACCAGGGACCCAGTACTTC.